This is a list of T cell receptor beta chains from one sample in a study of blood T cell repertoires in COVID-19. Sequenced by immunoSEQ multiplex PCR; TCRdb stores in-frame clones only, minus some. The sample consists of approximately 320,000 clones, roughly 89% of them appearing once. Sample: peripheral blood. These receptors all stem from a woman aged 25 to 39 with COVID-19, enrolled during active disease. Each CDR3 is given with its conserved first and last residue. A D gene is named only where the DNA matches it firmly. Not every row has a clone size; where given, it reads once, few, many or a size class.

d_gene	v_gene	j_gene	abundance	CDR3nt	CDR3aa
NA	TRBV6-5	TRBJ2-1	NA	TGTGCCAGCAGTTACGGAGGGAGCCCCTCCTACAATGAGCAGTTCTTC	CASSYGGSPSYNEQFF
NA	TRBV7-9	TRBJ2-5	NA	TGTGCCAGCAGCTCACTCACGAGGGCCCAGTACTTC	CASSSLTRAQYF
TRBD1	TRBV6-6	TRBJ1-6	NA	TGTGCCAGCCACCGGGACAGGGGAAACTCACCCCTCCACTTT	CASHRDRGNSPLHF
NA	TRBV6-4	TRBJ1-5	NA	TGTGCCAGCAGTGAACAGTTCAATCAGCCCCAGCATTTT	CASSEQFNQPQHF
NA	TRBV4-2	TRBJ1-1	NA	TGTGCCAGCAGCCAACGGGCTGGCCGGAGGGAAGCTTTCTTT	CASSQRAGRREAFF
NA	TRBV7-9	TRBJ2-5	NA	TGTGCCAGCAGCCCCCCGAGGGAGACCCAGTACTTC	CASSPPRETQYF
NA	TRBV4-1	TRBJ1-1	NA	TGCGCCAGCAGCCCACTCGGACAGACGAACACTGAAGCTTTCTTT	CASSPLGQTNTEAFF
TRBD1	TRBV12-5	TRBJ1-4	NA	TGTGCTAGTGGTTTGGTAGTCTGGTCGGGACAGGCCGAGCGGAATGAAAAACTGTTTTTT	CASGLVVWSGQAERNEKLFF
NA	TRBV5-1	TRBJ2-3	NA	TGCGCCAGCAGCTTGCGGCTCATGGGCGCTAGCACAGATACGCAGTATTTT	CASSLRLMGASTDTQYF
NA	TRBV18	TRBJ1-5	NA	TGTGCCAGCTCAGAGGGGGGCAATCAGCCCCAGCATTTT	CASSEGGNQPQHF
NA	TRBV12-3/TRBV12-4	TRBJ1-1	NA	TGTGCCAGCAGTTTATCAGGGCGCACTGAAGCTTTCTTT	CASSLSGRTEAFF
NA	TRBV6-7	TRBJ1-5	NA	TGTGCCAGCACCCGGGAGAGCAATCAGCCCCAGCATTTT	CASTRESNQPQHF
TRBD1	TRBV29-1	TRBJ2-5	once	TGCAGCGTTGAAGACCCGGTGACAGGGCTGTACCAAGAGACCCAGTACTTC	CSVEDPVTGLYQETQYF
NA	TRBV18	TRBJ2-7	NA	TGTGCCAGCTCACCAAATCTGGCGGGGACCGCCTACGAGCAGTACTTC	CASSPNLAGTAYEQYF
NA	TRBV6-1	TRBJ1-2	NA	TGTGCCAGCAGTGAATCTCCAGGGGATATTTATGGCTACACCTTC	CASSESPGDIYGYTF
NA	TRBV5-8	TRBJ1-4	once	TGTGCCAGCAGCCCCGGCGGGACAACTAATGAAAAACTGTTTTTT	CASSPGGTTNEKLFF
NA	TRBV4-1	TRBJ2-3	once	TGCGCCAGCAGGGGTCAGGGACACCCAGATACGCAGTATTTT	CASRGQGHPDTQYF
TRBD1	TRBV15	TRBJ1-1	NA	TGTGCCACCAGCACCTCCGGGACAGGGTTGACTGAAGCTTTCTTT	CATSTSGTGLTEAFF
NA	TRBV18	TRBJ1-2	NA	TGTGCCAGCTCACAAGATGCAGGGAACTATGGCTACACCTTC	CASSQDAGNYGYTF
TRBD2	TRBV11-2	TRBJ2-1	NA	TGTGCCAGCAGCTTCACGGGGACTACCTACAATGAGCAGTTCTTC	CASSFTGTTYNEQFF
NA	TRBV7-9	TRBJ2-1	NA	TGTGCCAGCAGCCTACGACCTAGAGAGGCCCCAACCAATGAGCAGTTCTTC	CASSLRPREAPTNEQFF
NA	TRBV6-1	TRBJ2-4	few	TGTGCCAGCAGTGAACACGGAGAAAACATTCAGTACTTC	CASSEHGENIQYF
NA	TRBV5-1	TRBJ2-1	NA	TGCGCCAGCAGCTTGGAGGGAGGCGGTGAGCAGTTCTTC	CASSLEGGGEQFF
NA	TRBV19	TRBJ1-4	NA	TGTGCCAGTAGTATAGATCGCGGGGCTAATGAAAAACTGTTTTTT	CASSIDRGANEKLFF
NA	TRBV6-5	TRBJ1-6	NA	TGTGCCAGCAGTTTTAGAAATGTCAATTCACCCCTCCACTTT	CASSFRNVNSPLHF
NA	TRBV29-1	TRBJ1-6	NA	TGCAGCGGAAGGTTCCACAGGGCTAGGAAAAAAAGCTCCTATAATTCACCCCTCCACTTT	CSGRFHRARKKSSYNSPLHF
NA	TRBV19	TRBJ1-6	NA	TGTGCCAGTAGTAGCCGGGGCTATAATTCACCCCTCCACTTT	CASSSRGYNSPLHF